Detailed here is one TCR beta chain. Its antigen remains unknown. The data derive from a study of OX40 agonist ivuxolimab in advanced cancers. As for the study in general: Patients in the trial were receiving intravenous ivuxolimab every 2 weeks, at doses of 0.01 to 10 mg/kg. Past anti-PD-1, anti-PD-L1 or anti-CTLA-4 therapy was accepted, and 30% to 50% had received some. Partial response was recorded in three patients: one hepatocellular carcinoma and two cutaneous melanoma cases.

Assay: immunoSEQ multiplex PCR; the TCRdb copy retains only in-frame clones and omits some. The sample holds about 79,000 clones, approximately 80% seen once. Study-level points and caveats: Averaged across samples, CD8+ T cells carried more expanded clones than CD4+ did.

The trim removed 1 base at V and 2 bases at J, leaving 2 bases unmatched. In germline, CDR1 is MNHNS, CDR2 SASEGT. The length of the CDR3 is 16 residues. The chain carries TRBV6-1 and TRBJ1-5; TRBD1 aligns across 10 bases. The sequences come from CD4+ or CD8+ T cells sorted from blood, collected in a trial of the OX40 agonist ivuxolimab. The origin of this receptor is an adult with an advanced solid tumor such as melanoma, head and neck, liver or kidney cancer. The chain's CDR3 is CASSEVGTGGNQPQHF. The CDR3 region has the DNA TGTGCCAGCAGTGAAGTCGGGACAGGGGGCAATCAGCCCCAGCATTTT.